This T cell receptor beta chain was recorded in a study of cytomegalovirus exposure and HLA in healthy donors. Study-wide context: Of about 400 genotyped donors, approximately 84% clustered with self-reported Caucasian donors. Study-level findings and limits: Association of a missense DCLRE1C variant with TCR beta V- and J-gene trimming was reported in a later analysis. Immune exposure data for these donors was limited to CMV serostatus.

Primers for the PCR totalled 60 Vbeta and 13 Jbeta. Measured with immunoSEQ multiplex PCR; TCRdb has only the in-frame clones, and not every one. The data hold about 110,000 clones, with more than 60% observed a single time. This clone came up a few times. Its antigen is currently unknown. Sequencing input: PBMCs. This receptor was identified in a woman aged 40-49 years in good health and CMV-seronegative.

CDR3 in amino acids: CASSGEAGETQYF. In DNA form, the CDR3 reads TGTGCCAGTTCGGGAGAAGCCGGGGAGACCCAGTACTTC. The chain is built from TRBV19 and TRBJ2-5, with TRBD2 as a possible D gene (6 bases). The CDR3 sequence is 13 residues long. Germline V CDR1 and CDR2: LNHDA, SQIVND (reference sequence). V gave up 8 bases and J gave up 5 bases, with 15 bases separating them.